This T cell receptor (beta chain) was recovered during a study of identifying expanded T cells in peripheral blood. Overall study findings and caveats: Over two and four weeks, about 17 and 20 clones changed, versus 1.2 between replicates. Clone count variance between approximately two-week samples rose with total template count.

The table came from immunoSEQ multiplex PCR; TCRdb's copy has only in-frame clones and leaves some out. In the table there are approximately 90,000 clones, about 88% of which are singletons. During the collection period, no donor immune events like infections were recorded. Note on this clone: The antigen is unknown.

The CDR3 is 12 amino acids. Trimming shortened V by 1 base and J by 12 bases, and 7 bases separated the two germline ends. Germline V gene sequence: CDR1 SGHAT, CDR2 FQNNGV. The TCR comes from a person between 18 and 69 years old in good health. The sequencing sample was made of blood. The chain couples TRBV11-2 to TRBJ1-6; a weak D match, TRBD1 (6 bases). CDR3 nucleotide sequence: TGTGCCAGCAGCTTAGGAGGGGGACCCCTCCACTTT. It is translated as CASSLGGGPLHF.